This TCR beta chain was observed in a study of blood T cell repertoires in COVID-19. Sequencing was performed with immunoSEQ multiplex PCR; in TCRdb, only in-frame clones are kept and a portion is missing. The data contain tens of thousands of clones, approximately 84% of them singletons. This TCR was sampled from a man aged 35 to 55 with COVID-19, enrolled during active disease. Sequencing used peripheral blood.

The chain's CDR3 is CASSSSGGNEQFF. The CDR3 nucleotides are TGTGCCAGCAGCTCCAGCGGGGGGAATGAGCAGTTCTTC. The J gene is TRBJ2-1, the V gene TRBV7-9; 9 nucleotides line up with TRBD2. Per the germline V gene, CDR1 is SEHNR and CDR2 is FQNEAQ (reference sequence). After removal of 4 bases from V and 7 bases from J, the junction contained 2 bases not matched to a gene. The CDR3 spans 13 residues.